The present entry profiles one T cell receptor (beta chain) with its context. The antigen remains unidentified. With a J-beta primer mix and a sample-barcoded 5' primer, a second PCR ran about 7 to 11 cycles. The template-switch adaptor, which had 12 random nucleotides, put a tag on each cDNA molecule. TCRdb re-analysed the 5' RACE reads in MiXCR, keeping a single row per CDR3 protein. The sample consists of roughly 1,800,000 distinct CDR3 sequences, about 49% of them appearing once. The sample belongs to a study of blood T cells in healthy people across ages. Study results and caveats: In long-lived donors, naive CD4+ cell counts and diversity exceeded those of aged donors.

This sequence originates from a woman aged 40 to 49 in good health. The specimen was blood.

This CDR3 reads CASSAPRDRGRYEQYF. In DNA form, the CDR3 reads TGTGCCAGTAGTGCCCCCCGGGACAGGGGTAGGTACGAGCAGTACTTC. The rearrangement links TRBV19 to TRBJ2-7; 10 positions agree with TRBD1. The CDR3 loop spans 16 amino acids. Germline CDR1 and CDR2: LNHDA and SQIVND (reference sequence). V gave up 5 bases and J gave up 4 bases; unmatched junction bases: 11.